This TCR beta chain was recovered during a study of T cell repertoires in cytomegalovirus infection. Across the whole study: Signatures in public TCR beta sequences pointed to both CMV infection and matching HLA type.

The study, taken as a whole, reports: CMV-specific HLA-C-restricted TCR beta clonotypes dominated the ex vivo response. Frequencies of public TCR beta families were cumulated, and this identified carriers of CMV plus the relevant HLA.

This clonotype came up many times. The antigen remains unidentified. TCRdb recomputed calls from the reads with MiXCR, one row per CDR3 protein. The sample lists about 180,000 distinct CDR3 sequences, approximately 15% occurring once. Sequenced input: PBMCs. This sequence was found in a human donor in good health (CMV status not recorded). Some clones in this sample may be carry-over from other donors' samples.

This chain's CDR3 is CAGAGGSPYNEQFF. The DNA of the CDR3 is TGTGCCGGGGCTGGCGGGAGCCCCTACAATGAGCAGTTCTTC. This chain links TRBV28 with TRBJ2-1; 7 nucleotides agree with TRBD2. Germline CDR1 MDHEN, CDR2 SYDVKM. This CDR3 has 14 residues. V shed 11 bases and J 2 bases; nucleotides not matched to a gene: 9.